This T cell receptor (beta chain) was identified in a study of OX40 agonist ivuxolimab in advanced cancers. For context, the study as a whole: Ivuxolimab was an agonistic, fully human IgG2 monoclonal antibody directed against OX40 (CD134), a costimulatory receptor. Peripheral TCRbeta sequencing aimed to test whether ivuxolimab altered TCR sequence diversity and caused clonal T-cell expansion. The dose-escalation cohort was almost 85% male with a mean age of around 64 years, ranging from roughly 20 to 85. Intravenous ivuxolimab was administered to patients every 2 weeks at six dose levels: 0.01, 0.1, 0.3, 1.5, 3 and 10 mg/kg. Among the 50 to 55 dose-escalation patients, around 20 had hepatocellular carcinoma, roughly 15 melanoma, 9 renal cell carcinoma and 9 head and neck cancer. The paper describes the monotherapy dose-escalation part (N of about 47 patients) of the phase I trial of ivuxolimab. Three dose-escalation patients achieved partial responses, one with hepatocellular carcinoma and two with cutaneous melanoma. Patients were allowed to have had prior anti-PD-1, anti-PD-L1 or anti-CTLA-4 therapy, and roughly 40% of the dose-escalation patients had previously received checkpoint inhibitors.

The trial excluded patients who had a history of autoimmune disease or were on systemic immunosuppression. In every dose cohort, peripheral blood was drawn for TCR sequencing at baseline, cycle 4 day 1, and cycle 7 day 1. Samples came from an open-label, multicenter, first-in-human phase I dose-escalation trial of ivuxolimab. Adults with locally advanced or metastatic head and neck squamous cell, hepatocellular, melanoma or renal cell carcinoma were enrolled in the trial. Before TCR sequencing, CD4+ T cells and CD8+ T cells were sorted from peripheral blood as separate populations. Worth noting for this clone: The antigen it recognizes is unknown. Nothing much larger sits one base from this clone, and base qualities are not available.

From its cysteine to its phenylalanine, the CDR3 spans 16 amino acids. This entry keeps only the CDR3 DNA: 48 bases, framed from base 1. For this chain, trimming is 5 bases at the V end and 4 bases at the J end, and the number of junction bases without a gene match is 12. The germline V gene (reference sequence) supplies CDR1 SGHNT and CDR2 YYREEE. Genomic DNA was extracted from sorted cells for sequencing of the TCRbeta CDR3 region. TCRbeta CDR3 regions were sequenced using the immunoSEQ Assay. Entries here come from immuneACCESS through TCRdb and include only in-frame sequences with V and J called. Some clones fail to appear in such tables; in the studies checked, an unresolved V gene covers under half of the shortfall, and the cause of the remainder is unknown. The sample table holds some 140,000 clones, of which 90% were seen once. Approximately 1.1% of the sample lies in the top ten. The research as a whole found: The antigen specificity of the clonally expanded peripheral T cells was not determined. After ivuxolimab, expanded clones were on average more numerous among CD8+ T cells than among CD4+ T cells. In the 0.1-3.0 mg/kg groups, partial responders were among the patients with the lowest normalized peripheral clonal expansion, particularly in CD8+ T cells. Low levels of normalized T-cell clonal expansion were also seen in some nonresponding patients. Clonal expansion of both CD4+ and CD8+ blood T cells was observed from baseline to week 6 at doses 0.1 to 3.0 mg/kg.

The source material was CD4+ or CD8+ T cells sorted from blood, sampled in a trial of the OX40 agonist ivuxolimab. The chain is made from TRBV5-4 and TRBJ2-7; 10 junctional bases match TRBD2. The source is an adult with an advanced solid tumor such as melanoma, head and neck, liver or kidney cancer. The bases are TGTGCCAGCAGAGCCGGCCCGGGACTAGCGCGGTACGAGCAGTACTTC. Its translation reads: CASRAGPGLARYEQYF.